This is a list of T cell receptor beta chains from one sample in a study of preoperative IRX-2 immunotherapy in early breast cancer. The repertoire was sequenced with immunoSEQ multiplex PCR; TCRdb's copy has only in-frame clones and lacks some. This sample has 30,000 or so clones, with 80% to 85% found just once. This specimen was lymph node tissue, taken from a patient treated with IRX-2 immunotherapy. The receptors shown here come from a human donor with breast cancer. Each CDR3 is given with its conserved first and last residue. D genes are given only for firm matches. Only some rows state a clone size, as once, few, many or a class for expanded clones.

TRBD1,14,TRBJ1-4,few,TRBV18,CASSSGQDNEKLFF,TGTGCCAGCTCATCGGGACAGGATAATGAAAAACTGTTTTTT
NA,15,TRBJ2-1,NA,TRBV11-3,CASSSTSSDRNEQFF,TGTGCCAGCAGCTCGACCTCTAGCGATCGGAATGAGCAGTTCTTC
NA,14,TRBJ1-2,once,TRBV28,CASRSRRGPRMDTF,TGTGCCAGCAGATCCCGGCGGGGACCTCGTATGGACACCTTC
NA,14,TRBJ2-7,few,TRBV15,CATSRAGGLLEQYF,TGTGCCACCAGCAGAGCGGGGGGCCTCTTAGAGCAGTACTTC
TRBD2,15,TRBJ2-2,few,TRBV19,CASSISGSGRGELFF,TGTGCCAGTAGTATAAGTGGTAGCGGGCGCGGGGAGCTGTTTTTT
NA,12,TRBJ1-1,NA,TRBV6-8,CASRSMGTEAFF,TGTGCCAGCAGGTCTATGGGCACTGAAGCTTTCTTT
TRBD1,14,TRBJ2-5,NA,TRBV29-1,CMGSMTGIGETQYF,TGCATGGGGAGCATGACAGGGATTGGGGAGACCCAGTACTTC
TRBD1,15,TRBJ2-7,NA,TRBV25-1,CASSEFTGTGTRQYF,TGTGCCAGCAGTGAATTCACCGGGACAGGGACTCGGCAGTACTTC
NA,13,TRBJ2-5,NA,TRBV18,CASSPPPPETQYF,TGTGCCAGCTCACCACCGCCCCCAGAGACCCAGTACTTC
NA,14,TRBJ1-5,NA,TRBV6-8,CASSRLQILQPQHF,TGTGCCAGCAGTCGACTACAGATACTTCAGCCCCAGCATTTT
NA,13,TRBJ1-1,NA,TRBV29-1,CSVEISPGTEAFF,TGCAGCGTTGAGATATCCCCGGGGACTGAAGCTTTCTTT
NA,15,TRBJ2-1,NA,TRBV18,CASSPSGRTDNEQFF,TGTGCCAGCTCCCCAAGTGGGCGAACCGACAATGAGCAGTTCTTC
TRBD1,13,TRBJ1-3,few,TRBV27,CATSTGAGNTIYF,TGTGCCACTTCGACAGGGGCTGGAAACACCATATATTTT
NA,14,TRBJ1-6,NA,TRBV6-1,CASSEAGGGSPLHF,TGTGCCAGCAGTGAAGCTGGCGGGGGCTCACCCCTCCACTTT
NA,15,TRBJ2-6,NA,TRBV4-1,CASSRQISGANVLTF,TGCGCCAGCTCGAGACAGATCTCTGGGGCCAATGTTCTGACTTTC
NA,13,TRBJ1-5,NA,TRBV10-2,CASSESRNQPQHF,TGCGCCAGCAGTGAGTCCAGGAATCAGCCCCAGCATTTT
TRBD2,18,TRBJ2-3,NA,TRBV9,CASSAGTSGIVDTDTQYF,TGTGCCAGCAGTGCCGGGACTAGCGGTATTGTGGACACAGATACGCAGTATTTT
NA,14,TRBJ2-1,NA,TRBV12-5,CASGLGAPYNEQFF,TGTGCTAGTGGTTTGGGGGCTCCCTACAATGAGCAGTTCTTC